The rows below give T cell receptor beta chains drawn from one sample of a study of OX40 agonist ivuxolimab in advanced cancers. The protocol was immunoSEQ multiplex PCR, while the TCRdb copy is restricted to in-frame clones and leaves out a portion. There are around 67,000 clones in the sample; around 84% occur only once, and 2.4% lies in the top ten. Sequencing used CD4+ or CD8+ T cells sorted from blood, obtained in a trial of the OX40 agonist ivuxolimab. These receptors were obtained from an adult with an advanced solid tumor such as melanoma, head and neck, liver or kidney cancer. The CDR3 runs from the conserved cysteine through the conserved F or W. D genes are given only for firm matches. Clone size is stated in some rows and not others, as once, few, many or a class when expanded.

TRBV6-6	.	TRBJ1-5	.	CASSYGTGQPQHF	TGTGCCAGCAGTTACGGGACTGGGCAGCCCCAGCATTTT
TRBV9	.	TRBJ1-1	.	CASSVAVGLGNTEAFF	TGTGCCAGCAGCGTAGCAGTGGGGCTGGGGAACACTGAAGCTTTCTTT
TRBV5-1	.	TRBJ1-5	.	CASSPGGVDQPQHF	TGCGCCAGCAGCCCGGGGGGGGTTGATCAGCCCCAGCATTTT
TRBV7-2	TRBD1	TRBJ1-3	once	CASSPSLGQGGDTIYF	TGTGCCAGCAGCCCCAGTCTGGGACAGGGCGGAGACACCATATATTTT
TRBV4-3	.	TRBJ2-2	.	CASSPGSVTGELFF	TGCGCCAGCAGCCCGGGGTCGGTCACCGGGGAGCTGTTTTTT
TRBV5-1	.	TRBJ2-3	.	CASSFRPEGTDTQYF	TGCGCCAGCAGCTTCCGGCCCGAGGGCACAGATACGCAGTATTTT
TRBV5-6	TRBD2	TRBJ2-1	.	CASSLIVGGSSYNEQFF	TGTGCCAGCAGCTTGATCGTGGGGGGGAGCTCCTACAATGAGCAGTTCTTC
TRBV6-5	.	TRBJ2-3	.	CASSYGWSDTQYF	TGTGCCAGCAGTTACGGGTGGTCAGATACGCAGTATTTT
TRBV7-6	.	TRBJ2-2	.	CASSGRYREPGELFF	TGTGCCAGCAGCGGGCGTTACAGGGAACCCGGGGAGCTGTTTTTT
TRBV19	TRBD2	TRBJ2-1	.	CASRTRGGGSYNEQFF	TGTGCCAGTAGGACCCGGGGGGGTGGCTCCTACAATGAGCAGTTCTTC
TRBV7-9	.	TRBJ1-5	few	CASSFEGQPQHF	TGTGCCAGCAGCTTCGAGGGACAGCCCCAGCATTTT
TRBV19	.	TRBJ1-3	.	CASSIRNRLNTIYF	TGTGCCAGTAGTATCCGAAACAGGTTAAACACCATATATTTT
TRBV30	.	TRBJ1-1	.	CAWSGGGGRHTEAFF	TGTGCCTGGAGTGGAGGGGGAGGCCGGCACACTGAAGCTTTCTTT
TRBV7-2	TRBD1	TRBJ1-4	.	CASSSPDRGGRVEKLFF	TGTGCCAGCAGCTCCCCCGACAGGGGCGGACGTGTGGAAAAACTGTTTTTT
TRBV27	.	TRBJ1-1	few	CASILGSGSNTEAFF	TGTGCCAGCATTCTGGGGTCTGGGTCGAACACTGAAGCTTTCTTT
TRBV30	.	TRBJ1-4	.	CAWADPGPLGEKLFF	TGTGCCTGGGCTGATCCGGGGCCCTTAGGTGAAAAACTGTTTTTT
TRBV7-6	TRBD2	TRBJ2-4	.	CASSLGSGRAGAKNIQYF	TGTGCCAGCAGCTTAGGGAGCGGGAGGGCCGGTGCCAAAAACATTCAGTACTTC
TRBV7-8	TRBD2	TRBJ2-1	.	CASSLASGGAFEQFF	TGTGCCAGCAGCTTAGCTAGCGGGGGGGCCTTTGAGCAGTTCTTC
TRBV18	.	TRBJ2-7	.	CASSPQGPGYSYEQYF	TGTGCCAGCTCACCACAGGGGCCCGGCTATTCCTACGAGCAGTACTTC
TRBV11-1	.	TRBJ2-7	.	CASSRLGGPYEQYF	TGTGCCAGCAGCCGATTGGGGGGGCCCTACGAGCAGTACTTC
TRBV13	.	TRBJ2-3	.	CASSLSGRGVDTQYF	TGTGCCAGCAGCTTATCGGGCAGGGGGGTAGATACGCAGTATTTT
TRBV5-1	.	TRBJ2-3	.	CASSLGQGRTDTQYF	TGCGCCAGCAGCTTGGGCCAGGGCCGAACAGATACGCAGTATTTT
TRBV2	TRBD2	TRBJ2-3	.	CASTVKTAGGSKDTQYF	TGTGCCAGCACTGTGAAGACGGCGGGGGGTAGTAAAGATACGCAGTATTTT
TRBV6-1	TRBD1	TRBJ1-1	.	CAISGQGGTEAFF	TGTGCCATTTCAGGACAGGGAGGCACTGAAGCTTTCTTT
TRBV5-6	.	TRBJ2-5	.	CASSNQLSGTQYF	TGTGCCAGCAGCAACCAACTGTCGGGGACCCAGTACTTC
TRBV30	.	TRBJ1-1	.	CAWSSGPMNTEAFF	TGTGCCTGGAGTTCGGGACCGATGAACACTGAAGCTTTCTTT
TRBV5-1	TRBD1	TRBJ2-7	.	CASSPDRAYEQYF	TGCGCCAGCAGCCCCGACAGGGCCTACGAGCAGTACTTC
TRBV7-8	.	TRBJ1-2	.	CASTTGRWGYNGYTF	TGTGCCAGTACGACGGGGAGGTGGGGCTATAATGGCTACACCTTC
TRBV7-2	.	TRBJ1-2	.	CASNTIQGRSGYTF	TGTGCCAGCAACACCATACAGGGTAGGAGTGGCTACACCTTC
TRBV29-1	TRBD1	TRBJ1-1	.	CSSGQGANTEAFF	TGCAGCTCAGGACAGGGGGCGAACACTGAAGCTTTCTTT
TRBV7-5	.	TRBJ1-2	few	CARSPSGGAYGYTF	TGTGCCAGAAGCCCCTCAGGGGGCGCCTATGGCTACACCTTC
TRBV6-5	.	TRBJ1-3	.	CASSYGGSGTGNTIYF	TGTGCCAGCAGTTACGGAGGATCGGGCACTGGAAACACCATATATTTT
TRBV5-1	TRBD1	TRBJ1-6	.	CASSPSLGTGRVNSPLHF	TGCGCCAGCAGCCCTAGTCTCGGGACAGGGAGAGTCAATTCACCCCTCCACTTT
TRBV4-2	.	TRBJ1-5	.	CASSSNLRALNQPQHF	TGTGCCAGCAGCTCAAACCTACGGGCGTTGAATCAGCCCCAGCATTTT
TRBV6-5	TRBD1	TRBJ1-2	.	CASSSGTATHGYTF	TGTGCCAGCAGTTCCGGGACAGCCACACATGGCTACACCTTC
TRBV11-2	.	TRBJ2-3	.	CASSLAALRGDTQYF	TGTGCCAGCAGCTTGGCTGCCCTAAGGGGAGATACGCAGTATTTT
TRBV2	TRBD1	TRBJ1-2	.	CASSVGQGNYGYTF	TGTGCCAGCAGCGTGGGACAGGGTAACTATGGCTACACCTTC
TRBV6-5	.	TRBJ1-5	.	CASSYSAGKSNQPQHF	TGTGCCAGCAGTTACTCAGCAGGGAAAAGCAATCAGCCCCAGCATTTT
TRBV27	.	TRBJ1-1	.	CASKTGHTNTEAFF	TGTGCCAGCAAGACGGGACATACGAACACTGAAGCTTTCTTT
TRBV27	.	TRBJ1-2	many	CASSPSWGLKTNYGYTF	TGTGCCAGCAGTCCCTCTTGGGGTCTGAAGACTAACTATGGCTACACCTTC
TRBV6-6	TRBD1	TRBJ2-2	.	CASSPWTGSITGELFF	TGTGCCAGCAGTCCCTGGACAGGTTCGATAACCGGGGAGCTGTTTTTT
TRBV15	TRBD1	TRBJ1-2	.	CATSREGGRGGYTF	TGTGCCACCAGCAGAGAAGGGGGCCGTGGAGGCTACACCTTC
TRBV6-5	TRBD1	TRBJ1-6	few	CASSYGGGTGDSPLHF	TGTGCCAGCAGTTACGGTGGAGGGACAGGGGATTCACCCCTCCACTTT
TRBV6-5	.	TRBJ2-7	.	CASRALFYEQYF	TGTGCCAGCAGGGCCCTCTTCTACGAGCAGTACTTC
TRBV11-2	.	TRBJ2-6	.	CASSLRGQSSGANVLTF	TGTGCCAGCAGCTTACGCGGACAGAGCTCTGGGGCCAACGTCCTGACTTTC
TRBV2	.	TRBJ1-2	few	CASAVVRRGYTF	TGTGCCAGCGCGGTGGTCCGACGGGGCTACACCTTC
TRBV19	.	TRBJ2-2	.	CASSRSRQGTGELFF	TGTGCCAGTAGTAGGTCTCGGCAAGGCACCGGGGAGCTGTTTTTT
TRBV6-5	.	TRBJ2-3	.	CASSSRGDTQYF	TGTGCCAGCAGTTCCCGGGGCGATACGCAGTATTTT
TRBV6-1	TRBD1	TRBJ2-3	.	CASSDVKQGTQYF	TGTGCCAGCAGTGATGTCAAACAGGGGACGCAGTATTTT
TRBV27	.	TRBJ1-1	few	CASFAGGIGVRSTEAFF	TGTGCCAGCTTCGCCGGGGGTATTGGGGTACGGAGCACTGAAGCTTTCTTT
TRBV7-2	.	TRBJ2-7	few	CASRSMDYSYEQYF	TGTGCCAGCAGATCGATGGACTACTCCTACGAGCAGTACTTC
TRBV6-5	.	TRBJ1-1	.	CASTLGGTGEAFF	TGTGCCAGCACCCTCGGTGGAACAGGAGAAGCTTTCTTT
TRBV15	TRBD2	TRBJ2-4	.	CATSRDQSSGGKNIQYF	TGTGCCACCAGCAGAGATCAATCTAGCGGGGGGAAAAACATTCAGTACTTC
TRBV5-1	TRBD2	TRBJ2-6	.	CASSLATVGLGGANVLTF	TGCGCCAGCAGCTTGGCCACTGTAGGACTAGGTGGGGCCAACGTCCTGACTTTC
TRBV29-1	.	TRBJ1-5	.	CSVGETGGNQPQHF	TGCAGCGTTGGGGAGACAGGTGGCAATCAGCCCCAGCATTTT
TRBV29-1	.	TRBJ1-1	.	CSITPPGRTVNTEAFF	TGCAGCATTACGCCCCCGGGACGTACCGTGAACACTGAAGCTTTCTTT
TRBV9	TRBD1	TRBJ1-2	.	CASSPQDRDYGYTF	TGTGCCAGCAGCCCCCAAGACAGGGACTATGGCTACACCTTC